This T cell receptor (beta chain) was recovered during a study of cytomegalovirus exposure and HLA in healthy donors. Study-level background: Previous work identified some 120 million unique TCR beta sequences from about 179 million T cells. General study findings and limits: Presence/absence results assume similar sequencing depth per donor, which may not hold. The authors later found most CMV-associated TCR beta chains appeared HLA-restricted. Later analysis identified 16,000 or so TCR beta sequences associated with HLA alleles, using a false discovery rate threshold of 0.05.

PCR employed 60 Vbeta and 13 Jbeta primers. Clones were read by immunoSEQ multiplex PCR, and TCRdb kept only the in-frame ones, dropping some. The data show 140,000 to 150,000 clones, approximately 80% seen once. The length of the CDR3 is 14 residues. The V gene's germline CDR1 is SGHDN and CDR2 FVKESK. The J segment lost 4 bases and the V segment lost 6 bases, leaving 5 bases of the junction unmatched. On this clone: The target antigen is unknown.

The receptor comes from a young woman in good health and CMV-seropositive. Sequencing used PBMCs. The chain joins TRBV14 to TRBJ1-5, with 8 bases matching TRBD1. The CDR3 coding sequence is TGTGCCAGCAGTCGGACAGGGCAGAATCAGCCCCAGCATTTT. Protein: CASSRTGQNQPQHF.